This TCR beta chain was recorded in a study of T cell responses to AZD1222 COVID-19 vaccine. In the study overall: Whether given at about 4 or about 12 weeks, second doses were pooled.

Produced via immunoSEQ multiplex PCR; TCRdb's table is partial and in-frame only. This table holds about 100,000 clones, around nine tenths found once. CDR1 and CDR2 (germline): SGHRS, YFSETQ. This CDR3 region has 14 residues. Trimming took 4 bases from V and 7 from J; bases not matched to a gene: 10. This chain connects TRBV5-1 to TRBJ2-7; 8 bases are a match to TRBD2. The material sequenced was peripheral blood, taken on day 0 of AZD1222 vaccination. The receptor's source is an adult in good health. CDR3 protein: CASSPVRAGDEQYF. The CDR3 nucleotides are TGCGCCAGCAGCCCGGTACGAGCGGGAGATGAGCAGTACTTC. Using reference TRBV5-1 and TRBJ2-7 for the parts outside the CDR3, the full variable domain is KAGVTQTPRYLIKTRGQQVTLSCSPISGHRSVSWYQQTPGQGLQFLFEYFSETQRNKGNFPGRFSGRQFSNSRSEMNVSTLELGDSALYLCASSPVRAGDEQYFGPGTRLTVT.